The following is a T cell receptor (beta chain) sequence with its context. As yet, its antigen is unknown. This specimen belongs to a study of cytomegalovirus exposure and HLA in healthy donors. Study-wide results and limits: Cytomegalovirus-associated status was assigned to about 150 TCR beta chains.

The primer mix had 60 Vbeta and 13 Jbeta primers. Assay used: immunoSEQ multiplex PCR; TCRdb lists only in-frame clones, some missing. Among about 180,000 clones listed, 76% were seen once. The V segment lost 4 bases and the J segment 0 bases; nucleotides outside the gene matches: 6. This CDR3 is built from 16 residues. The germline V gene has CDR1 SGDLS and CDR2 YYNGEE. This chain uses TRBV9 with TRBJ2-4; 8 bases fit TRBD1. The sample consisted of PBMCs. The receptor comes from a young woman in good health and CMV-seropositive. CDR3 amino acids: CASSPRQGLAKNIQYF. Written as DNA, the CDR3 is TGTGCCAGCAGCCCCCGACAGGGGTTAGCCAAAAACATTCAGTACTTC.